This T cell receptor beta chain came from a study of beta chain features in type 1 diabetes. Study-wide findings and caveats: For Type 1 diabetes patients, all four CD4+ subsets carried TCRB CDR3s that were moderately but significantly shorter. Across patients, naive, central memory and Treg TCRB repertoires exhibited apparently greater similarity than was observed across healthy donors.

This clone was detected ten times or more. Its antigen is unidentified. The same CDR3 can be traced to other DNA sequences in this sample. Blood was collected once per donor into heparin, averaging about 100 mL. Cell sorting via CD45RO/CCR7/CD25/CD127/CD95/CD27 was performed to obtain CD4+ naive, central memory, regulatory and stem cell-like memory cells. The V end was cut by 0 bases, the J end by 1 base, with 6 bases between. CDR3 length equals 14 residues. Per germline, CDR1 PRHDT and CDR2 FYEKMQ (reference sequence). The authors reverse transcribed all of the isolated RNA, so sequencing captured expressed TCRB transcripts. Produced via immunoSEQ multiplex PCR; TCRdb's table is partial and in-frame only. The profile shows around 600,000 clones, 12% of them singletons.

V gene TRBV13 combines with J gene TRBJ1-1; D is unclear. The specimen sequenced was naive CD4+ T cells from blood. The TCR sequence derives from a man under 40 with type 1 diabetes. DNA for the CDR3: TGTGCCAGCAGCTTAGGACAGCCGAACACTGAAGCTTTCTTT. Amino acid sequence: CASSLGQPNTEAFF.